This T cell receptor beta chain stems from a study of T-cell reconstitution after alpha-beta-depleted transplantation in children (dated by TCRdb to the mid-2010s). Regarding the research as a whole: The study quantitatively tracked T-cell immune reconstitution after TCRalphabeta/CD19-depleted allogeneic hematopoietic cell transplantation in children using TCR repertoire profiling. Points the paper makes about the study in general: In some patients, high TCRbeta diversity at day 60 was attributed to recipient T cells and intrathymic progenitors that had survived conditioning. Over the following months the frequencies of hyperexpanded clones went down, and after one year T-cell counts and TCRbeta diversity were mostly credited to newly produced T cells. The apparently early alphabetaT-cell count recovery about two months after transplant was reportedly dependent on only several hundred rapidly expanded clones derived from non-depleted graft cells.

The V end loses 5 bases and the J end loses 6 bases, and a stretch of 17 bases separates them. CDR1 and CDR2, looked up from the germline V gene, are SGHTA and FQGNSA. Including cysteine and phenylalanine, the CDR3 has 14 amino acids. Kept here is only the CDR3 DNA, which spans 42 bases and is read in frame from base 1. With regard to this clonotype: Its target antigen remains unknown. One base away there is no much larger clone; base qualities are not given.

The receptor library was made with PCR. These reads were obtained on an Illumina HiSeq 2500. To normalize quantification of the TCRbeta repertoire, the TCR libraries were built with molecular barcoding that relied on unique molecular identifiers. TCRdb reprocessing: public reads trimmed at Q25 with fastp, clones called with MiXCR, in-frame beta chains kept. Here each entry gathers all rows of one CDR3 protein and keeps the most common genes and DNA. This sample has 780,000 or so distinct CDR3 sequences in its table, and 15% to 20% of those were observed once. About 5% of the sample is held by the ten biggest clonotypes. In the paper's terms, the treatment or condition label means: allogeneic hematopoietic cell transplantation with graft depleted of TCRalphabeta T cells and CD19 B cells. Transplant recipients were children who received TCRalphabeta/CD19-depleted allogeneic hematopoietic cell grafts.

This receptor was identified in a male patient younger than 18 who had a stem cell transplant for acute lymphoblastic leukemia, so the T cells may come from the graft donor. The source was PBMCs, mostly from graft donor cells, collected 360 days after TCRalphabeta/CD19-depleted stem cell transplant. The chain joins TRBV7-2 to TRBJ2-7; the D region may be TRBD1 or TRBD2, each matching 6 bases equally. The CDR3 protein: CASSLDRRAAEQYF. The nucleotide sequence reads as follows: TGTGCCAGCAGCCTCGACAGGAGGGCTGCCGAGCAGTACTTC.